This T cell receptor (beta chain) was identified during a study of blood T cell repertoires in COVID-19. On the study more broadly: Acute and convalescent COVID-19 samples came from the United States, Italy and Spain. The analysed material was cDNA or gDNA that came from T cells, B-cell-depleted T cells, or PBMCs.

Under the authors' procedure: Reference gene primers were amplified, and this amplification served to estimate nucleated cell counts. Generated by immunoSEQ multiplex PCR, the TCRdb table keeps only in-frame clones and is missing some. V and J calls and clone size come straight from that table; D and trimming were deduced from the DNA. There are around 270,000 clones in the sample; 85% to 90% occur only once, and roughly 0.8% lies in the top ten. After removal of 2 bases from V and 6 bases from J, the junction contained 2 bases not matched to a gene. Germline assignment: CDR1 GTSNPN and CDR2 SVGIG (reference sequence). CDR3 length: 12 amino acids.

V is TRBV30 and J is TRBJ1-2, with 8 bases identical to TRBD1. The TCR was taken from a man aged 25-45 years with acute or convalescent COVID-19. The sample comprised peripheral blood. The CDR3, as DNA: TGTGCCTGGAGTTACAGGGGGGATGGCTACACCTTC. It specifies CAWSYRGDGYTF.